The rows below give T cell receptor beta chains drawn from one sample of a study of shared clonotypes between healthy human individuals. Profiled with immunoSEQ multiplex PCR; TCRdb holds only in-frame clones, not every one. This sample has 2 million to 2.5 million clones; nearly 97% occur once, and the top ten carry over 0.1%. Specimen: naive CD4+ T cells sorted from blood. These receptors all stem from a man aged 18 to 30 in good health. Both conserved end residues are part of each CDR3. A D gene is named only where the DNA matches it firmly. Size is omitted from some rows. Given values are once, few, many or a class for expanded clones.

TRBD2,-,TRBV5-4,TRBJ2-3,TGTGCCGACGGCGGGAGTGGGACAGATACGCAGTATTTT,CADGGSGTDTQYF
-,-,TRBV6-6,TRBJ2-1,TGTGCCCAAGTCTACCTCTTCAGGAGAGAGCAGTTCTTC,CAQVYLFRREQFF
TRBD2,-,TRBV11-2,TRBJ2-7,TGTGCCAGCAGCTTATTGTCTAGCGGAGGCTACGAGCAGTACTTC,CASSLLSSGGYEQYF
TRBD1,-,TRBV5-1,TRBJ2-5,TGCGCCAGCAGCTTACCTATAGAACGGAACCCGCGGGACAGGGGACAAGAGACCCAGTACTTC,CASSLPIERNPRDRGQETQYF
-,-,TRBV18,TRBJ1-3,TGTGCCAGCTCATCTAATCAGGGAGCTGGAAACACCATATATTTT,CASSSNQGAGNTIYF
-,-,TRBV7-8,TRBJ2-2,TGTGCCAGCACCCGGGGGCGGGAGAACACCGGGGAGCTGTTTTTT,CASTRGRENTGELFF
TRBD2,-,TRBV29-1,TRBJ2-5,TGCAGCGTTGAGGCTAGCGGGAGCGGGGAGACCCAGTACTTC,CSVEASGSGETQYF
-,-,TRBV7-2,TRBJ1-2,TGTGCCAGCAGCTTAGTAAAAGGGGGCTATGGCTACACCTTC,CASSLVKGGYGYTF
TRBD1,-,TRBV11-2,TRBJ1-6,TGTGCCAGCAGCCCGACGACAGGGGCCGTTTCTTCACCCCTCCACTTT,CASSPTTGAVSSPLHF
TRBD1,-,TRBV29-1,TRBJ1-1,TGCAGCGTTGAGAGGACAGGGGGCAAGAACACTGAAGCTTTCTTT,CSVERTGGKNTEAFF
-,-,TRBV5-1,TRBJ2-6,TGCGCCAGCAGCCCAACATCTGGGGCCAACGTCCTGACTTTC,CASSPTSGANVLTF
-,few,TRBV30,TRBJ1-5,TGTGCCTGGAGACAGACGGCAAGCAATCAGCCCCAGCATTTT,CAWRQTASNQPQHF
TRBD1,-,TRBV5-1,TRBJ1-2,TGCGCCAGCAGCCCGGCGGCAGGGGGCAATGGCTACACCTTC,CASSPAAGGNGYTF
-,-,TRBV5-4,TRBJ1-2,TGTGCCAGCAGCTTGCTCCGGGACGGATTCTATGGCTACACCTTC,CASSLLRDGFYGYTF
-,-,TRBV10-1,TRBJ2-2,TGCGCCAGCAGGGACAGAGACACCGGGGAGCTGTTTTTT,CASRDRDTGELFF
-,-,TRBV20-1,TRBJ2-7,TGCAGTGCTAGAGATTTTTACGAGCAGTACTTC,CSARDFYEQYF
-,once,TRBV5-6,TRBJ2-5,TGTGCGAGTACCAGGGGCTCCAAGGGGGAGACCCAGTACTTC,CASTRGSKGETQYF
TRBD2,once,TRBV14,TRBJ2-7,TGTGCCAGCAGCCAAGATCTGAGGCTAGCGGGAGTATGGAACGAGCAGTACTTC,CASSQDLRLAGVWNEQYF
-,once,TRBV20-1,TRBJ1-2,TGCAGTGCTACGGGACTGGGGGGCTACACCTTC,CSATGLGGYTF
TRBD1,-,TRBV18,TRBJ1-2,TGTGCCAGCTTACAAGGACAGGACCATGGCTACACCTTC,CASLQGQDHGYTF